This T cell receptor (beta chain) appears in the sequencing data of a study of T cells in Graves' hyperthyroidism and ophthalmopathy. The investigators amplified TCR beta CDR3 regions from RNA transcripts. First-round RT-PCR with HTBI primers amplified the TCR CDR3 region. A single record per CDR3 protein comes from TCRdb applying MiXCR to the multiplex PCR reads. The sample yields about 570,000 distinct CDR3 sequences, around 45% seen once. Between the trimmed V and J ends, which lost 5 bases and 3 bases, there was a span of 17 bases. Per the germline V gene, CDR1 is SGHTA and CDR2 is FQGNSA. This CDR3 region has 15 residues.

The material sequenced was peripheral blood or thyroid tissue (not recorded which). The chain is built from TRBV7-2 and TRBJ2-7, with D perhaps matching TRBD1 (7 bases). The sequence came from an adult woman with Graves' disease, either hyperthyroidism or ophthalmopathy (not recorded which). CDR3 nucleotide sequence: TGTGCCAGCAGCCGTAGACAGGGAGGCGGCTACGAGCAGTACTTC. Translation gives CASSRRQGGGYEQYF.